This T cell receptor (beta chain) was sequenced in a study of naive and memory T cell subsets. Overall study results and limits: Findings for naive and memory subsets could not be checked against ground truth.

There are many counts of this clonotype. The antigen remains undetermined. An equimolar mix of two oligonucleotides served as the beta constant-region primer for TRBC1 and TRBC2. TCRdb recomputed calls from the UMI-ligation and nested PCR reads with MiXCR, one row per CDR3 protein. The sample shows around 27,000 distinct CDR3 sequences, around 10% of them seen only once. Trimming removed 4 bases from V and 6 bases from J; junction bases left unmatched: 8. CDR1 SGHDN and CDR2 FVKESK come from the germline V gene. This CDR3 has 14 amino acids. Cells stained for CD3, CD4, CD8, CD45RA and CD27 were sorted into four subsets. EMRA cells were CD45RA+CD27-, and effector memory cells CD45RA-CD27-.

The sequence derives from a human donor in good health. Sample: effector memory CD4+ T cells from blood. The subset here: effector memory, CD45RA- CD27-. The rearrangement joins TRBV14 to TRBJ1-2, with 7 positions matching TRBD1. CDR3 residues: CASSLSRQGHGYTF. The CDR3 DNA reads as TGTGCCAGCAGCCTCTCTCGACAGGGACATGGCTACACCTTC.